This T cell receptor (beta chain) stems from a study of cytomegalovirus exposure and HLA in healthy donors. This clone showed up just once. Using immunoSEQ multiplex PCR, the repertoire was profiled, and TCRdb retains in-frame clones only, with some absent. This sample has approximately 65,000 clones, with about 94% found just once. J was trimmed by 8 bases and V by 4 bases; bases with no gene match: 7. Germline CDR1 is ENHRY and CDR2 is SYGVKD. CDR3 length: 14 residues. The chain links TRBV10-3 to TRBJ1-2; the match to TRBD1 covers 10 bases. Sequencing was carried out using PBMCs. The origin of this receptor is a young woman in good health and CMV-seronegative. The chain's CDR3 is CAISALTGGGGYTF. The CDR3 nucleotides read TGTGCCATCAGTGCCTTGACAGGGGGCGGCGGCTACACCTTC.